The 21 T cell receptor beta chains presented below share a single source sample, sequenced in a study of CD8 T cells in Susac syndrome. Random hexamers were used to reverse transcribe 0.5 to 1 ug of RNA. TCRdb itself ran the immunoSEQ multiplex PCR reads through MiXCR, one entry per CDR3 protein. The table lists 150,000 to 200,000 distinct CDR3 sequences, about 94% of them singletons, with 0.1% in the top ten. Sequencing was done on a sample of CD4+ T cells from PBMCs. These TCRs come from a human donor in good health.

The V and J genes are TRBV18 and TRBJ2-7; 11 bases are a match to TRBD2. The germline V gene encodes CDR1 KGHSH and CDR2 LQKENI. Trimming removed 5 bases from V and 6 bases from J; junction bases left unmatched: 9. The CDR3 runs 15 residues. The CDR3 sequence is CASSIGLAGLSEQYV. The CDR3 DNA sequence: TGTGCCAGCTCAATCGGACTAGCGGGTCTAAGCGAGCAGTACGTC.

V usage is TRBV4-2 and J usage is TRBJ2-5, with 8 bases matching TRBD2. V gave up 1 base and J gave up 1 base; unmatched junction bases: 11. In germline, CDR1 is LGHNA, CDR2 YNFKEQ. The CDR3 totals 18 residues. CDR3 sequence reads: CASSQVTGVAGLQETQYF. In DNA form, the CDR3 reads TGTGCCAGCAGCCAAGTAACTGGGGTAGCGGGGCTCCAAGAGACCCAGTACTTC.

This clonotype was counted only a few times. The V gene is TRBV28, the J gene TRBJ1-2, with D tentatively TRBD1 (5 bases). V gave up 5 bases and J gave up 5 bases, with 9 bases separating them. The CDR3 sequence is 12 residues long. CDR1 MDHEN and CDR2 SYDVKM come from the germline V gene. For the CDR3, the DNA is TGTGCCAGCAGTCCTCCAGGGTATGGCTACACCTTC. Translation gives CASSPPGYGYTF.

The chain has TRBV14 and TRBJ2-3; either TRBD1 or TRBD2 may supply D (5 bases each). Germline CDR1 reads SGHDN; CDR2 reads FVKESK. The CDR3 runs 15 residues. V lost 4 bases to trimming and J lost 1 base, with 12 bases between them. In nucleotides, the CDR3 is TGTGCCAGCAGCCGGGACCGGATTGGCACAGATACGCAGTATTTT. It is translated as CASSRDRIGTDTQYF.

The gene calls are TRBV5-4 and TRBJ2-2; D is unresolved. The length of the CDR3 is 14 residues. The V gene lost 1 base and the J gene lost 6 bases, with 10 bases spanning the gap. The germline V gene encodes CDR1 SGHNT and CDR2 YYREEE (reference sequence). The CDR3 DNA reads TGTGCCAGCAGCTTGATAGACTCGCCCGGGGAGCTGTTTTTT. It yields the protein CASSLIDSPGELFF.

V is TRBV6-1 and J is TRBJ1-2; TRBD1 matches 7 bases. Unmatched junction bases numbered 13, after V lost 5 bases and J lost 1 base. The CDR3 loop spans 17 amino acids. Germline-derived CDR1 and CDR2 are MNHNS and SASEGT. CDR3 coding DNA: TGTGCCAGCAGTCGACCTGGGGACAGCCACCTTAACTATGGCTACACCTTC. Its translation is CASSRPGDSHLNYGYTF.

The rearrangement uses TRBV10-3 and TRBJ2-6, with D uncertain. Trimming stripped 6 bases from V and 0 bases from J, with 15 bases between. The CDR3 runs to 17 residues. Germline-derived CDR1 and CDR2 are ENHRY and SYGVKD. CDR3 sequence reads: CAIRGGYNGSGANVLTF. CDR3 in DNA: TGTGCCATCAGGGGTGGATATAATGGCTCTGGGGCCAACGTCCTGACTTTC.

The genes are TRBV30 and TRBJ1-4, with unresolved D. Trimming stripped 1 base from V and 7 bases from J, with 10 bases between. The CDR3 is 13 residues long. CDR1 GTSNPN and CDR2 SVGIG come from the germline V gene (reference sequence). This chain's CDR3 is CAWSDTYSEKLFF. CDR3 DNA sequence: TGTGCCTGGAGTGACACCTATTCTGAAAAACTGTTTTTT.

The chain combines TRBV7-2 with TRBJ2-2; the match to TRBD1 covers 7 bases. The V and J ends lost 6 bases and 7 bases, in that order; junction bases with no gene match: 8. Germline V CDR1 and CDR2: SGHTA, FQGNSA. The CDR3 consists of 14 residues. CDR3 sequence: CASSPQGHRGELFF. The CDR3 region has the DNA TGTGCCAGCAGTCCACAGGGGCATCGCGGGGAGCTGTTTTTT.

This clonotype was observed once. The V and J genes are TRBV25-1 and TRBJ2-5; D remains ambiguous. The CDR3 is 11 residues long. V was cut by 7 bases and J by 3 bases, with 6 bases left in between. Germline CDR1 and CDR2: MGHDK and SYGVNS. CDR3 sequence: CASTTKETQYF. The CDR3 nucleotides are TGTGCCAGCACTACTAAAGAGACCCAGTACTTC.

The gene calls are TRBV20-1 and TRBJ2-5; D is undetermined. The ends were cut back, 2 bases at V and 4 bases at J, with 8 bases in the middle. This CDR3 is built from 12 residues. Per germline, CDR1 DFQATT and CDR2 SNEGSKA (reference sequence). The CDR3 sequence is CSARPTAETQYF. CDR3 DNA: TGCAGTGCTAGACCGACCGCAGAGACCCAGTACTTC.

V and J are TRBV29-1 and TRBJ2-7; 8 bases are a match to TRBD1. The CDR3 sequence is 14 residues long. V shed 4 bases, J shed 5 bases, and the junction held 10 bases outside the gene matches. Germline assignment: CDR1 SQVTM and CDR2 ANQGSEA. The CDR3 sequence: CSVGGRTGRHEQYF. The DNA for the CDR3 is TGCAGCGTTGGGGGGCGGACAGGGAGACACGAGCAGTACTTC.

This chain uses TRBV29-1 with TRBJ1-5; 9 bases line up with TRBD1. This CDR3 has 12 amino acids. The V and J ends lost 7 bases and 8 bases, in that order; junction bases with no gene match: 6. Germline CDR1 SQVTM, CDR2 ANQGSEA. The CDR3, as DNA: TGCAGCGCTTCGACAGGGGGAAAGCCCCAGCATTTT. It codes for CSASTGGKPQHF.

The chain has TRBV28 and TRBJ1-1; TRBD1 matches 7 bases. V dropped 5 bases and J dropped 0; count of bases not matched to a gene: 9. The germline V gene encodes CDR1 MDHEN and CDR2 SYDVKM. The CDR3 contains 16 residues. Here the CDR3 DNA reads TGTGCCAGCAGTATCCGGGACAGAATCCTGAACACTGAAGCTTTCTTT. Its protein is CASSIRDRILNTEAFF.

This sequence joins TRBV7-2 and TRBJ2-4; D may be TRBD2 (6 bases). Trimming removed 5 bases from V and 6 bases from J, with 14 bases in between. This CDR3 has 14 residues. Looked up from germline, CDR1 is SGHTA and CDR2 is FQGNSA. CDR3 coding DNA: TGTGCCAGCAGCCCGCGCCGGGACTTAAACATTCAGTACTTC. Amino acids: CASSPRRDLNIQYF.

The chain employs TRBV28 and TRBJ2-3, with 10 positions matching TRBD1. V trimming: 6 bases; J trimming: 7 bases; junction bases outside the gene matches: 13. CDR1 is MDHEN and CDR2 is SYDVKM in the germline V gene. This CDR3 is 16 amino acids long. DNA of the CDR3: TGTGCCAGCAGCCCAGGGGGGACAGGGGTAAAAAATACGCAGTATTTT. This sequence encodes CASSPGGTGVKNTQYF.

The sample holds one count of this clonotype. V usage is TRBV19 and J usage is TRBJ2-4; D is unresolved. The CDR3 spans 13 residues. Germline values: CDR1 LNHDA, CDR2 SQIVND (reference sequence). The V end was cut by 3 bases, the J end by 9 bases, with 12 bases between. CDR3 coding DNA: TGTGCCAGTAGTATCGGACCCATGGTCATTCAGTACTTC. Protein sequence: CASSIGPMVIQYF.

The rearrangement links TRBV7-9 to TRBJ2-5, with D perhaps matching TRBD2 (5 bases). CDR1 is SEHNR and CDR2 is FQNEAQ in the germline V gene (reference sequence). The CDR3 runs 13 residues. V lost 7 bases and J lost 1, with 10 bases in between. CDR3 sequence (DNA): TGTGCCAGCAACCGGGATCTCCAAGAGACCCAGTACTTC. Its translation: CASNRDLQETQYF.

The CDR3 DNA reads TGCAGCGTTGAAGATGTACCTGGACAGGGCTCCTACGAGCAGTACTTC. This translates into CSVEDVPGQGSYEQYF. The chain employs TRBV29-1 and TRBJ2-7; 8 bases are shared with TRBD1. After removal of 0 bases from V and 0 bases from J, the junction contained 7 bases not matched to a gene. CDR3 length: 16 amino acids. In germline, CDR1 is SQVTM, CDR2 ANQGSEA.

This chain connects TRBV7-9 to TRBJ2-2; 9 bases fit TRBD2. V shed 6 bases and J 3 bases; nucleotides not matched to a gene: 2. Germline V lookup: CDR1 SEHNR, CDR2 FQNEAQ (reference sequence). The CDR3 has 14 amino acids. In DNA, the CDR3 is TGTGCCAGCAGGACTAGCGGAGACACCGGGGAGCTGTTTTTT. Translation gives CASRTSGDTGELFF. Combining the CDR3 with reference TRBV7-9 and TRBJ2-2 gives the whole variable domain DTGVSQNPRHKITKRGQNVTFRCDPISEHNRLYWYRQTLGQGPEFLTYFQNEAQLEKSRLLSDRFSAERPKGSFSTLEIQRTEQGDSAMYLCASRTSGDTGELFFGEGSRLTVL.

The V gene is TRBV5-6, the J gene TRBJ1-1; no definite D call. The CDR3 loop spans 12 amino acids. Germline V gene sequence: CDR1 SGHDT, CDR2 YYEEEE. The V and J ends lost 4 bases and 5 bases respectively, with 9 bases between them. CDR3 sequence (DNA): TGTGCCAGCAGCAATCTGGGGACTGAAGCTTTCTTT. This sequence encodes CASSNLGTEAFF.